The rows below give T cell receptor beta chains drawn from one sample of a study of OX40 agonist ivuxolimab in advanced cancers. Using immunoSEQ multiplex PCR, the repertoire was profiled, and TCRdb retains in-frame clones only, with some absent. The sample records 120,000 or so clones, roughly 87% being singletons. Sequencing was performed on CD4+ or CD8+ T cells sorted from blood, taken in a trial of the OX40 agonist ivuxolimab. The origin of the receptors is an adult with an advanced solid tumor such as melanoma, head and neck, liver or kidney cancer. Both conserved end residues are part of each CDR3. Each record gives: D gene, J gene, clone size, V gene, CDR3 protein, CDR3 DNA. The D gene is left open where the match is weak. Clone size appears in some rows only: once, few, many, or a class for an expanded clone.

TRBD1	TRBJ2-5	.	TRBV19	CASSSGGWETQYF	TGTGCCAGTAGTTCAGGGGGCTGGGAGACCCAGTACTTC
.	TRBJ1-3	.	TRBV9	CASSVEGHGNTIYF	TGTGCCAGCAGCGTAGAGGGTCATGGAAACACCATATATTTT
TRBD2	TRBJ2-5	once	TRBV6-5	CASSFSGRGNKETQYF	TGTGCCAGCAGTTTTAGCGGGAGAGGGAACAAAGAGACCCAGTACTTC
.	TRBJ1-2	.	TRBV5-4	CASSTSANYGYTF	TGTGCCAGCAGCACTTCGGCTAACTATGGCTACACCTTC
.	TRBJ1-5	.	TRBV6-4	CASSDLGGKGNQPQHF	TGTGCCAGCAGTGACTTAGGGGGTAAGGGGAATCAGCCCCAGCATTTT
.	TRBJ2-2	.	TRBV28	CASNPGANTGELFF	TGTGCCAGCAACCCCGGGGCAAACACCGGGGAGCTGTTTTTT
.	TRBJ2-5	.	TRBV10-3	CATATNRDETQYF	TGTGCCACCGCGACCAACAGGGATGAGACCCAGTACTTC
TRBD1	TRBJ2-3	.	TRBV4-3	CASSQEGRGRPDTQYF	TGCGCCAGCAGCCAAGAAGGCAGGGGGCGCCCAGATACGCAGTATTTT
.	TRBJ2-3	.	TRBV11-3	CASSLRAGASADTQYF	TGTGCCAGCAGCTTACGTGCAGGGGCCTCCGCAGATACGCAGTATTTT
.	TRBJ1-2	.	TRBV14	CASSQQAFPNYGYTF	TGTGCCAGCAGCCAGCAGGCTTTCCCTAACTATGGCTACACCTTC
.	TRBJ2-2	.	TRBV10-3	CAISESWGLGTGELFF	TGTGCCATCAGTGAGTCTTGGGGGCTCGGCACCGGGGAGCTGTTTTTT
TRBD2	TRBJ2-1	few	TRBV5-1	CASSLGERGSYNEQFF	TGCGCCAGCAGCTTGGGGGAGCGGGGGAGCTACAATGAGCAGTTCTTC
.	TRBJ1-4	.	TRBV27	CASSFDRASTNEKLFF	TGTGCCAGCAGTTTTGATAGGGCCTCAACTAATGAAAAACTGTTTTTT
.	TRBJ2-1	.	TRBV7-9	CASTLTAGPHEQFF	TGTGCCAGCACCTTAACGGCAGGGCCGCATGAGCAGTTCTTC
.	TRBJ1-2	.	TRBV28	CASSSQGNYGYTF	TGTGCCAGCAGTTCGCAGGGCAACTATGGCTACACCTTC
.	TRBJ1-2	.	TRBV28	CASSSTGLNYGYTF	TGTGCCAGCAGTTCGACAGGACTTAACTATGGCTACACCTTC
.	TRBJ2-5	.	TRBV11-2	CASSRGYQETQYF	TGTGCCAGCAGCCGAGGGTACCAAGAGACCCAGTACTTC
.	TRBJ1-5	.	TRBV9	CASSVREGHDQPQHF	TGTGCCAGCAGCGTACGGGAGGGACACGATCAGCCCCAGCATTTT
.	TRBJ1-2	few	TRBV7-2	CASSFGTVYGYTF	TGTGCCAGCAGCTTCGGCACTGTCTATGGCTACACCTTC
TRBD2	TRBJ2-1	once	TRBV4-2	CASSQGGASGHEQFF	TGTGCCAGCAGCCAAGGAGGGGCTAGCGGGCATGAGCAGTTCTTC
.	TRBJ2-3	.	TRBV6-1	CASREGLAGDTQYF	TGTGCCAGCAGGGAGGGCCTGGCGGGAGATACGCAGTATTTT
.	TRBJ1-2	.	TRBV4-3	CASSLSSSGSNYGYTF	TGCGCCAGCAGCCTTTCTAGCTCGGGGTCTAACTATGGCTACACCTTC
.	TRBJ2-3	.	TRBV5-1	CASSLMDTQYF	TGCGCCAGCAGCTTGATGGATACGCAGTATTTT
.	TRBJ2-7	.	TRBV5-1	CASSLGGSFHEQYF	TGCGCCAGCAGCTTGGGGGGTTCGTTCCACGAGCAGTACTTC
TRBD1	TRBJ2-7	.	TRBV7-9	CASSLGRGRFNEQYF	TGTGCCAGCAGCTTAGGAAGGGGGCGCTTTAACGAGCAGTACTTC
.	TRBJ1-1	.	TRBV6-5	CASSTRRGRAEAFF	TGTGCCAGCAGTACCCGACGGGGACGGGCTGAAGCTTTCTTT
TRBD1	TRBJ2-1	.	TRBV2	CASRGDRARGRNEQFF	TGTGCCAGCAGGGGGGACAGGGCCAGAGGCCGCAATGAGCAGTTCTTC
TRBD1	TRBJ1-5	.	TRBV7-8	CASSPAATGDSNQPQHF	TGTGCCAGCAGCCCGGCCGCAACAGGGGATAGCAATCAGCCCCAGCATTTT
.	TRBJ2-7	once	TRBV27	CASSLFPKGEQYF	TGTGCCAGCAGTTTATTTCCTAAGGGCGAGCAGTACTTC
.	TRBJ2-7	.	TRBV28	CASNLKRQALNYEQYF	TGTGCCAGCAATCTCAAACGTCAGGCTTTAAACTACGAGCAGTACTTC
.	TRBJ1-2	.	TRBV4-3	CASSQDMAVYGYTF	TGCGCCAGCAGCCAAGATATGGCCGTCTATGGCTACACCTTC
.	TRBJ1-1	.	TRBV5-1	CASSLEAFRALSMNTEAFF	TGCGCCAGCAGCTTGGAGGCCTTCAGGGCGCTATCCATGAACACTGAAGCTTTCTTT
.	TRBJ2-1	.	TRBV9	CASSPRTDSSYNEQFF	TGTGCCAGCAGCCCCCGAACGGACAGCTCCTACAATGAGCAGTTCTTC
.	TRBJ2-5	.	TRBV11-2	CASSLGSSQETQYF	TGTGCCAGCAGCTTAGGTTCCAGCCAAGAGACCCAGTACTTC
TRBD1	TRBJ1-1	.	TRBV29-1	CSVEITGVGYNTEAFF	TGCAGCGTTGAGATCACAGGGGTGGGGTATAACACTGAAGCTTTCTTT
TRBD2	TRBJ2-1	.	TRBV6-6	CASSPTSGRGDEQFF	TGTGCCAGCAGCCCGACTAGCGGGAGAGGGGATGAGCAGTTCTTC
.	TRBJ1-1	.	TRBV10-3	CAIRLTGRSTEAFF	TGTGCCATCAGGTTAACAGGGAGGAGCACTGAAGCTTTCTTT
.	TRBJ1-1	.	TRBV25-1	CASSGRDTEAFF	TGTGCCAGCAGTGGGCGGGACACTGAAGCTTTCTTT
TRBD1	TRBJ2-3	once	TRBV19	CASSIGNRGTDTQYF	TGTGCCAGTAGTATAGGCAACAGGGGTACAGATACGCAGTATTTT
.	TRBJ1-2	.	TRBV5-6	CASSSGGANYGYTF	TGTGCCAGCAGCTCAGGAGGCGCTAACTATGGCTACACCTTC
TRBD2	TRBJ2-5	.	TRBV19	CASTPGDQGGETQYF	TGTGCCAGTACCCCGGGGGACCAGGGAGGGGAGACCCAGTACTTC
TRBD2	TRBJ2-5	.	TRBV28	CASSLSGTSGSKGETQYF	TGTGCCAGCAGTTTATCCGGGACTAGCGGATCAAAGGGGGAGACCCAGTACTTC
.	TRBJ1-1	few	TRBV5-4	CASSLVFSSEAFF	TGTGCCAGCAGCTTGGTATTCAGCAGTGAAGCTTTCTTT
.	TRBJ1-3	.	TRBV19	CASSSRQTSGNTIYF	TGTGCCAGTAGCAGTAGACAGACCTCAGGAAACACCATATATTTT
.	TRBJ1-2	.	TRBV7-6	CASSLEGTFGYTF	TGTGCCAGCAGCTTAGAGGGGACTTTTGGCTACACCTTC